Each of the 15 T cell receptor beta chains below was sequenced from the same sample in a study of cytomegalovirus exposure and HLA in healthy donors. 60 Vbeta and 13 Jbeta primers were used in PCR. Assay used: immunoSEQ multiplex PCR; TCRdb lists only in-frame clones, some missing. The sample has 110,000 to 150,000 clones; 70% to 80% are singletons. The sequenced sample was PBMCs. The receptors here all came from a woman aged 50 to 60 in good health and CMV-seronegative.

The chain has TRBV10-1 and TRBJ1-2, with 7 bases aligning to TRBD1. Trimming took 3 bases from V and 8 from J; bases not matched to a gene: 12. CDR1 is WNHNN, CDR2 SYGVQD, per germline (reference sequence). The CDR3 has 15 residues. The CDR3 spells CASSEDREFLRGYTF. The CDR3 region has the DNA TGCGCCAGCAGTGAAGACAGGGAATTCCTTCGGGGCTACACCTTC.

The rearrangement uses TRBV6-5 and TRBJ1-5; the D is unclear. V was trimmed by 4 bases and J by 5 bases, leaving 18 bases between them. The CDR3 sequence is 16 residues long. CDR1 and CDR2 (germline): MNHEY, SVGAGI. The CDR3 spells CASSSPTLRRDQPQHF. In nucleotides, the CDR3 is TGTGCCAGCAGTTCTCCCACTCTGCGGAGGGATCAGCCCCAGCATTTT.

CDR3 loop: CASSLRQTGELFF. The CDR3, as DNA: TGTGCCAGCAGTTTGCGACAAACCGGGGAGCTGTTTTTT. The V and J genes are TRBV27 and TRBJ2-2; D is uncertain. The CDR3 is made up of 13 amino acids. Germline V gene sequence: CDR1 MNHEY, CDR2 SMNVEV (reference sequence). Trimming left V 3 bases short and J 5 bases short, with 7 bases between.

The CDR3 sequence is CASSLAEVVSAFF. In nucleotides, the CDR3 is TGTGCCAGCAGCTTAGCGGAGGTTGTTTCAGCTTTCTTT. The chain recombines TRBV7-9 with TRBJ1-1; no clear D gene. The germline V gene encodes CDR1 SEHNR and CDR2 FQNEAQ (reference sequence). The CDR3 extends over 13 amino acids. Trimming pared 0 bases from V and 10 bases from J, leaving 12 bases between. The complete variable domain, with remaining parts taken from reference TRBV7-9 and TRBJ1-1, reads DTGVSQNPRHKITKRGQNVTFRCDPISEHNRLYWYRQTLGQGPEFLTYFQNEAQLEKSRLLSDRFSAERPKGSFSTLEIQRTEQGDSAMYLCASSLAEVVSAFFGQGTRLTVV.

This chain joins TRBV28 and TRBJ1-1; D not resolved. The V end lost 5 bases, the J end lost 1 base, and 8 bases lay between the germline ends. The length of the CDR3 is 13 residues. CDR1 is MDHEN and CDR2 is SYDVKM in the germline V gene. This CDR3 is CASSGTWNTEAFF. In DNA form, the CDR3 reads TGTGCCAGCAGTGGTACTTGGAACACTGAAGCTTTCTTT. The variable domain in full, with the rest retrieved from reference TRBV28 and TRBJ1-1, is DVKVTQSSRYLVKRTGEKVFLECVQDMDHENMFWYRQDPGLGLRLIYFSYDVKMKEKGDIPEGYSVSREKKERFSLILESASTNQTSMYLCASSGTWNTEAFFGQGTRLTVV.

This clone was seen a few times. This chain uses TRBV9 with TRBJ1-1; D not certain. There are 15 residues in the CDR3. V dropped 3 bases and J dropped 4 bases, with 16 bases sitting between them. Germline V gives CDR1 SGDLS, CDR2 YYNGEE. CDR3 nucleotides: TGTGCCAGCAGCGCGACCGAGGCCCGGGGCACTGAAGCTTTCTTT. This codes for CASSATEARGTEAFF.

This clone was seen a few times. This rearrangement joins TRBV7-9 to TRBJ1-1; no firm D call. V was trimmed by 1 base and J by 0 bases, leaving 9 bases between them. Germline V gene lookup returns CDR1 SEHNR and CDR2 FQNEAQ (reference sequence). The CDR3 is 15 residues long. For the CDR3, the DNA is TGTGCCAGCAGCTTAGGGTACAGATTGAACACTGAAGCTTTCTTT. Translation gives CASSLGYRLNTEAFF. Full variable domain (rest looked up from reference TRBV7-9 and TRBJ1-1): DTGVSQNPRHKITKRGQNVTFRCDPISEHNRLYWYRQTLGQGPEFLTYFQNEAQLEKSRLLSDRFSAERPKGSFSTLEIQRTEQGDSAMYLCASSLGYRLNTEAFFGQGTRLTVV.

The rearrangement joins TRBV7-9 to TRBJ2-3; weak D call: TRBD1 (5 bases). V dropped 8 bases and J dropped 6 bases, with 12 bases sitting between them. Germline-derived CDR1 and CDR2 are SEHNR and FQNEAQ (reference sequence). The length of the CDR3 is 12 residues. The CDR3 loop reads CASVGAHDTQYF. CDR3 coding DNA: TGTGCCAGCGTAGGGGCACACGATACGCAGTATTTT. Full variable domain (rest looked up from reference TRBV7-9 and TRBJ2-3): DTGVSQNPRHKITKRGQNVTFRCDPISEHNRLYWYRQTLGQGPEFLTYFQNEAQLEKSRLLSDRFSAERPKGSFSTLEIQRTEQGDSAMYLCASVGAHDTQYFGPGTRLTVL.

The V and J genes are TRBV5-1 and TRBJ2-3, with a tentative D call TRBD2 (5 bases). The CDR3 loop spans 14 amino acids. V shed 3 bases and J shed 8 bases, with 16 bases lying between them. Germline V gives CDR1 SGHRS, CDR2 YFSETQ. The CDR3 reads CASSSNGLIGTQYF. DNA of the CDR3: TGCGCCAGCAGCTCTAACGGACTCATAGGTACGCAGTATTTT.

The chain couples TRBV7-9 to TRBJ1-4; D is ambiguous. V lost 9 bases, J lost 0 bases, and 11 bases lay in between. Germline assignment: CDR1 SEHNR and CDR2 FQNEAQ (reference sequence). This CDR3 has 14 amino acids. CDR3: CASTTTTTNEKLFF. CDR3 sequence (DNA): TGTGCCAGTACCACCACTACAACTAATGAAAAACTGTTTTTT.

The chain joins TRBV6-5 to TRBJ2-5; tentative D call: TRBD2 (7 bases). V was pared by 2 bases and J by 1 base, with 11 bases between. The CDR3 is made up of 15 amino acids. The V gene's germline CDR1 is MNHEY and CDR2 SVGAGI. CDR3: CASSYEAGAQETQYF. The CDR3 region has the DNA TGTGCCAGCAGTTACGAGGCGGGGGCCCAAGAGACCCAGTACTTC.

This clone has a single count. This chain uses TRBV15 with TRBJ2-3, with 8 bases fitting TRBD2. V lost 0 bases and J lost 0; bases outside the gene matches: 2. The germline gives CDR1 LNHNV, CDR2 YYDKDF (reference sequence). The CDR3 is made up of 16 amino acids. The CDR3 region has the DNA TGTGCCACCAGCAGAGAAATAGCGGGGAGCACAGATACGCAGTATTTT. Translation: CATSREIAGSTDTQYF.

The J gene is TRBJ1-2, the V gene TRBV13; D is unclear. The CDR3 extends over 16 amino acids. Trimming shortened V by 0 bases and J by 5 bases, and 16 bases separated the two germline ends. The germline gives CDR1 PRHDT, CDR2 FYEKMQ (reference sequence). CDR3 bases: TGTGCCAGCAGCTTAGGCCGTTACGGGTCCTTTTATGGCTACACCTTC. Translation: CASSLGRYGSFYGYTF.

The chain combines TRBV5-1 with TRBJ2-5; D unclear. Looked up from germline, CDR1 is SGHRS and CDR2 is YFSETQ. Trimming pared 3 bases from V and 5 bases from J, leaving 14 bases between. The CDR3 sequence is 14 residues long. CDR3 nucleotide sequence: TGCGCCAGCAGCTGGTTGGGTCTCAGGGAGACCCAGTACTTC. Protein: CASSWLGLRETQYF.

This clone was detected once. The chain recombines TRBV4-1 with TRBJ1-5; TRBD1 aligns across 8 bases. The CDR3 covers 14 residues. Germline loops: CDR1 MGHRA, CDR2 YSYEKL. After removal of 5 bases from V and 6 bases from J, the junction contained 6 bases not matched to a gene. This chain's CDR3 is CASSRTRGPQPQHF. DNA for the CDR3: TGCGCCAGCAGCAGAACCAGGGGGCCTCAGCCCCAGCATTTT.